This is a list of T cell receptor beta chains from one sample in a study of T cells in Graves' hyperthyroidism and ophthalmopathy. TCRdb fed the multiplex PCR reads into MiXCR, producing one record per CDR3 protein. The data show 550,000 to 700,000 distinct CDR3 sequences, with around 42% seen just once and about 20% held by the top ten. The material sequenced was peripheral blood or thyroid tissue (not recorded which). The receptor set was obtained from an adult woman with Graves' disease, either hyperthyroidism or ophthalmopathy (not recorded which). Both conserved end residues are part of each CDR3. The order of the fields is V gene, clone size, D gene, CDR3 length, J gene, CDR3 DNA, CDR3 protein. A D gene is named only where the DNA matches it firmly. Clone size is stated in some rows and not others, as once, few, many or a class when expanded.

V gene: TRBV5-4; clone size: many; D gene: TRBD1; CDR3 length: 13; J gene: TRBJ1-1; CDR3 DNA: TGTGCCAGCAGCCAGGACAGGGGGGCCGAAGCTTTCTTT; CDR3 protein: CASSQDRGAEAFF
V gene: TRBV20-1; clone size: many; D gene: .; CDR3 length: 15; J gene: TRBJ1-5; CDR3 DNA: TGCAGTGCTAGAGATCATCGTCTCGGATCAGCGCCCCAGCATTTT; CDR3 protein: CSARDHRLGSAPQHF
V gene: TRBV5-4; clone size: few; D gene: TRBD2; CDR3 length: 17; J gene: TRBJ2-2; CDR3 DNA: TGTGCCAGCAGCTCACCGGGACTAGCGGGAAGGTCGGGGGAGCTGTTTTTT; CDR3 protein: CASSSPGLAGRSGELFF
V gene: TRBV6-2/TRBV6-3; clone size: many; D gene: TRBD2; CDR3 length: 17; J gene: TRBJ2-5; CDR3 DNA: TGTGCCAGCACCGTATCCCTACCGGGACTAGCCCAAGAGACCCAGTACTTC; CDR3 protein: CASTVSLPGLAQETQYF
V gene: TRBV7-3; clone size: .; D gene: .; CDR3 length: 13; J gene: TRBJ1-1; CDR3 DNA: TGTGCCAGCAGCTCGACCCGGGGAGCTTTGGCTTTCTTT; CDR3 protein: CASSSTRGALAFF
V gene: TRBV12-3/TRBV12-4; clone size: many; D gene: .; CDR3 length: 15; J gene: TRBJ2-7; CDR3 DNA: TGTGCCAGCAGTTTATTTGGAGGGGGAGCCTACGAGCAGTACTTC; CDR3 protein: CASSLFGGGAYEQYF
V gene: TRBV28; clone size: .; D gene: .; CDR3 length: 15; J gene: TRBJ1-2; CDR3 DNA: TGTGCCAGCAGGATCCCCGGGGGGCCGGTCGGGGGCTACACCTTC; CDR3 protein: CASRIPGGPVGGYTF
V gene: TRBV10-1; clone size: once; D gene: TRBD1; CDR3 length: 13; J gene: TRBJ2-7; CDR3 DNA: TGCGCCACCGGGGACAGATCTCCGAGAGAGCAGTACTTC; CDR3 protein: CATGDRSPREQYF
V gene: TRBV18; clone size: .; D gene: .; CDR3 length: 15; J gene: TRBJ1-1; CDR3 DNA: TGTGCCAGCTCACCAACAATACAGAGAAACACTGAAGCTTTCTTT; CDR3 protein: CASSPTIQRNTEAFF
V gene: TRBV5-1; clone size: once; D gene: .; CDR3 length: 14; J gene: TRBJ1-4; CDR3 DNA: TGCGCCAGCAGCGCCTGGGAGAATAATGAAAAACTGTTTTTT; CDR3 protein: CASSAWENNEKLFF
V gene: TRBV10-2; clone size: .; D gene: .; CDR3 length: 18; J gene: TRBJ1-5; CDR3 DNA: TGCGCCAGCAGTGAGCCTAAACACCTTGGGGGTAGCAATCAGCCCCAGCATTTT; CDR3 protein: CASSEPKHLGGSNQPQHF
V gene: TRBV2; clone size: many; D gene: .; CDR3 length: 17; J gene: TRBJ1-6; CDR3 DNA: TGTGCCAGCAGTGAAATCCCTCCGGGGGCGGGTAATTCACCCCTCCACTTT; CDR3 protein: CASSEIPPGAGNSPLHF
V gene: TRBV7-8; clone size: .; D gene: .; CDR3 length: 16; J gene: TRBJ2-6; CDR3 DNA: TGTGCCAGCAGTTCCCTGGACGGCTCTGGGGCCAACGTCCTGACTTTC; CDR3 protein: CASSSLDGSGANVLTF
V gene: TRBV5-1; clone size: many; D gene: TRBD1; CDR3 length: 13; J gene: TRBJ1-2; CDR3 DNA: TGCGCCAGCGGAACAGGGGACGCCTATGGCTACACCTTC; CDR3 protein: CASGTGDAYGYTF
V gene: TRBV19; clone size: .; D gene: .; CDR3 length: 14; J gene: TRBJ1-1; CDR3 DNA: TGTGCCAGTACTGAGACAGGCATGAACACTGAAGCTTTCTTT; CDR3 protein: CASTETGMNTEAFF
V gene: TRBV29-1; clone size: .; D gene: TRBD2; CDR3 length: 15; J gene: TRBJ2-5; CDR3 DNA: TGCAGCGTCGGGGACCTTAGCGGGAGGGGAGAGACCCAGTACTTC; CDR3 protein: CSVGDLSGRGETQYF
V gene: TRBV9; clone size: many; D gene: .; CDR3 length: 15; J gene: TRBJ2-2; CDR3 DNA: TGTGCCAGCAGCCCCCGTGGGGATGACACCGGGGAGCTGTTTTTT; CDR3 protein: CASSPRGDDTGELFF
V gene: TRBV19; clone size: many; D gene: TRBD1; CDR3 length: 12; J gene: TRBJ1-4; CDR3 DNA: TGTGCCAGTAGTACAACAGGGGGAAAACTGTTTTTT; CDR3 protein: CASSTTGGKLFF
V gene: TRBV20-1; clone size: .; D gene: .; CDR3 length: 13; J gene: TRBJ1-1; CDR3 DNA: TGCAGTGCTAGAGAGGGACACAACACTGAAGCTTTCTTT; CDR3 protein: CSAREGHNTEAFF
V gene: TRBV2; clone size: .; D gene: .; CDR3 length: 14; J gene: TRBJ1-1; CDR3 DNA: TGTGCCAGCAGTAAACCGGGACACAACACTGAAGCTTTCTTT; CDR3 protein: CASSKPGHNTEAFF
V gene: TRBV10-1; clone size: .; D gene: .; CDR3 length: 11; J gene: TRBJ2-7; CDR3 DNA: TGCGCCAGCAGTGATGGAGGGGGAACGTACTTC; CDR3 protein: CASSDGGGTYF
V gene: TRBV7-9; clone size: many; D gene: .; CDR3 length: 15; J gene: TRBJ1-4; CDR3 DNA: TGTGCCAGCAGCCTTGCGCCGGAAACTAATGAAAAACTGTTTTTT; CDR3 protein: CASSLAPETNEKLFF